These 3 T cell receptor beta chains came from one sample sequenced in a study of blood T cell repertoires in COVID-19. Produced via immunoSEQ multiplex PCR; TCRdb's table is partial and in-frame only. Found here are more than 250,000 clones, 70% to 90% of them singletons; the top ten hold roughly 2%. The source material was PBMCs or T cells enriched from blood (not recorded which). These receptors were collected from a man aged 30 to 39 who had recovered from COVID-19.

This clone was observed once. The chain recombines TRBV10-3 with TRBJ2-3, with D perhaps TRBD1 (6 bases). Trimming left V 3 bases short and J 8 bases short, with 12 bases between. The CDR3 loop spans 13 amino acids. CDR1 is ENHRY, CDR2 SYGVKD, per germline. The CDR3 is CAISDRDKTTQYF. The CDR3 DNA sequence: TGTGCCATCAGTGACAGGGACAAAACTACGCAGTATTTT.

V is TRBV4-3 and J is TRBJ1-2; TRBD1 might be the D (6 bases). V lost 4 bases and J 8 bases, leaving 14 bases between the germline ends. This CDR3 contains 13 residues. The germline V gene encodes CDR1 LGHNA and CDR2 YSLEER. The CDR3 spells CASSLKGGDGYTF. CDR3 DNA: TGCGCCAGCAGCCTAAAGGGGGGGGACGGCTACACCTTC.

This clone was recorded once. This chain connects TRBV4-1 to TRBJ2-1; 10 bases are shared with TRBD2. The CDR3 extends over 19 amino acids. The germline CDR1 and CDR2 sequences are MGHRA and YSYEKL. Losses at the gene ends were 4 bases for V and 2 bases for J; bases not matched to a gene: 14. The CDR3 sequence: CASSRGVLAGGLPYNEQFF. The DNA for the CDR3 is TGCGCCAGCAGCCGAGGGGTGTTAGCGGGGGGCTTGCCCTACAATGAGCAGTTCTTC.